These T cell receptor beta chains were read from a single sample in a study of cytomegalovirus exposure and HLA in healthy donors. Generated by immunoSEQ multiplex PCR, the TCRdb table keeps only in-frame clones and is missing some. The sample consists of 150,000 to 200,000 clones, roughly 78% of them appearing once. The sequenced sample consisted of PBMCs. The receptor set was obtained from a man in his forties in good health and CMV-seropositive. Each CDR3 is given with its conserved first and last residue. Fields, in order: J gene, V gene, D gene, clone size, CDR3 protein, CDR3 DNA. D genes are given only for firm matches. Only some rows state a clone size, as once, few, many or a class for expanded clones.

>TRBJ1-1|TRBV10-2|NA|NA
CASSELYLNTEAFF
TGCGCCAGCAGTGAGTTGTATCTGAACACTGAAGCTTTCTTT
>TRBJ1-1|TRBV27|NA|NA
CASSLPGTEAFF
TGTGCCAGCAGTTTGCCGGGTACTGAAGCTTTCTTT
>TRBJ2-1|TRBV7-2|TRBD2|NA
CASSAIAGGLYNEQFF
TGTGCCAGCAGCGCGATAGCGGGGGGCCTTTACAATGAGCAGTTCTTC
>TRBJ1-2|TRBV6-5|NA|few
CASKKQPPPNYGYTF
TGTGCCAGCAAAAAACAGCCTCCCCCTAACTATGGCTACACCTTC
>TRBJ2-1|TRBV2|NA|NA
CASTIPGQEQFF
TGTGCCAGCACCATTCCGGGACAAGAGCAGTTCTTC
>TRBJ2-7|TRBV4-3|TRBD1|NA
CASSQPGQSAGEQYF
TGCGCCAGCAGCCAGCCGGGACAGTCGGCGGGCGAGCAGTACTTC
>TRBJ1-2|TRBV6-6|NA|NA
CASSWDTPGYTF
TGTGCCAGCAGTTGGGACACCCCGGGCTACACCTTC
>TRBJ2-3|TRBV9|TRBD2|NA
CASSAGLAGTTDTQYF
TGTGCCAGCAGCGCCGGACTAGCGGGGACCACAGATACGCAGTATTTT
>TRBJ2-7|TRBV27|NA|NA
CASSLGPPGAPYEQYF
TGTGCCAGCAGTTTGGGTCCGCCGGGAGCCCCCTACGAGCAGTACTTC
>TRBJ2-3|TRBV15|TRBD1|once
CATSSGTGRDTQYF
TGTGCCACCAGCAGCGGGACAGGGAGAGATACGCAGTATTTT
>TRBJ1-1|TRBV18|NA|NA
CASSPPNRNTEAFF
TGTGCCAGCTCACCACCGAACAGGAACACTGAAGCTTTCTTT
>TRBJ2-5|TRBV2|NA|NA
CASSVHRDEGTQYF
TGTGCCAGCAGCGTCCATCGGGATGAGGGGACCCAGTACTTC